The next 32 T cell receptor beta chains were all read from a single sample in a study of neoadjuvant nivolumab and ipilimumab in lung cancer. Data came from immunoSEQ multiplex PCR; TCRdb stores just in-frame clones and leaves some out. The data contain 4,500 to 5,000 clones, roughly 80% of them singletons. This specimen consisted of tumor tissue, obtained after neoadjuvant nivolumab, alone or with ipilimumab, at or shortly before surgery. These receptors were collected from an adult with non-small cell lung cancer.

This clone was seen a handful of times. The V call is TRBV7-2, the J call TRBJ1-1; D perhaps matches TRBD1 (6 bases). V shed 1 base and J shed 6 bases, with 15 bases lying between them. From germline, CDR1 is SGHTA and CDR2 FQGNSA. The length of the CDR3 is 15 residues. CDR3 sequence reads: CASSLEPQGFAEAFF. CDR3 DNA: TGTGCCAGCAGCTTAGAACCACAGGGTTTCGCTGAAGCTTTCTTT.

This clone was recorded a few times. The chain joins TRBV6-5 to TRBJ2-3; D unclear. Germline lookup yields CDR1 MNHEY and CDR2 SVGAGI. The V and J ends lost 9 bases and 0 bases respectively, with 10 bases between them. The CDR3 sequence is 13 residues long. The CDR3 DNA reads as TGTGCCAGTAGGACCCGTAGCACAGATACGCAGTATTTT. Protein product: CASRTRSTDTQYF.

The J gene is TRBJ1-5, the V gene TRBV4-3, with no clear D. CDR1 LGHNA and CDR2 YSLEER come from the germline V gene. The V gene lost 0 bases and the J gene lost 5 bases, with 8 bases spanning the gap. The CDR3 consists of 14 residues. In DNA, the CDR3 is TGCGCCAGCAGCCAAGATCGGGGTTATCAGCCCCAGCATTTT. Translating gives CASSQDRGYQPQHF.

The chain couples TRBV7-9 to TRBJ2-7; maybe TRBD1 (6 bases). The CDR3 sequence is 15 residues long. Germline CDR1 SEHNR, CDR2 FQNEAQ (reference sequence). The V end was cut by 3 bases, the J end by 2 bases, with 14 bases between. The CDR3 here is CASSFTGGVAYEQYF. Written as DNA, the CDR3 is TGTGCCAGCAGCTTCACTGGGGGCGTTGCCTACGAGCAGTACTTC.

Only a few counts were recorded for this clone. The V call is TRBV5-4, the J call TRBJ2-5, with 7 bases lining up with TRBD2. This CDR3 contains 14 residues. Germline CDR1 SGHNT, CDR2 YYREEE (reference sequence). Trimming cost V 1 base and J 2 bases; bases outside gene matches: 2. The CDR3 protein is CASSLTGGQETQYF. DNA for the CDR3: TGTGCCAGCAGCTTGACCGGGGGGCAAGAGACCCAGTACTTC.

The chain joins TRBV7-2 to TRBJ1-1, with D perhaps matching TRBD1 (6 bases). The CDR3 contains 16 residues. Germline CDR1 SGHTA, CDR2 FQGNSA. V was shortened by 5 bases and J by 0 bases, with 16 bases between the two germline ends. The DNA of the CDR3 is TGTGCCAGCAGCATAGGACAGATTATCATGAACACTGAAGCTTTCTTT. Translation gives CASSIGQIIMNTEAFF.

This chain joins TRBV5-4 and TRBJ2-3; 11 bases match TRBD2. Trimming cost V 1 base and J 6 bases; bases outside gene matches: 4. Germline V CDR1 and CDR2: SGHNT, YYREEE (reference sequence). The CDR3 consists of 15 residues. The CDR3 DNA sequence: TGTGCCAGCAGCTTGATTAGCGGGGGGGCCGATACGCAGTATTTT. Translation: CASSLISGGADTQYF.

This chain connects TRBV5-4 to TRBJ2-3, with 8 bases matching TRBD2. This CDR3 has 17 amino acids. Germline V gene lookup returns CDR1 SGHNT and CDR2 YYREEE (reference sequence). V trimming: 0 bases; J trimming: 7 bases; junction bases outside the gene matches: 13. This CDR3 reads CASSLGAGGSSRNTQYF. CDR3 DNA: TGTGCCAGCAGCTTGGGGGCGGGGGGCTCAAGTCGGAATACGCAGTATTTT. The variable domain in full, completed from reference TRBV5-4 and TRBJ2-3, reads ETGVTQSPTHLIKTRGQQVTLRCSSQSGHNTVSWYQQALGQGPQFIFQYYREEENGRGNFPPRFSGLQFPNYSSELNVNALELDDSALYLCASSLGAGGSSRNTQYFGPGTRLTVL.

The chain recombines TRBV10-3 with TRBJ2-4; D may match TRBD1 or TRBD2 (5 bases each). The V gene's germline CDR1 is ENHRY and CDR2 SYGVKD. The ends were cut back, 6 bases at V and 6 bases at J, with 12 bases in the middle. This CDR3 is built from 13 residues. The CDR3 DNA reads TGTGCCATCAGGGGGGAAGGGGTAAACATTCAGTACTTC. Translation: CAIRGEGVNIQYF.

The chain links TRBV7-8 to TRBJ1-1; 9 bases agree with TRBD1. The CDR3 has 14 residues. J gave up 8 bases and V 5 bases, and 9 bases lay outside the gene matches. The germline gives CDR1 SGHVS, CDR2 FQNEAQ. Written as DNA, the CDR3 is TGTGCCAGCAGCGTCCAACAGGGGGCGCGGGAAGCTTTCTTT. Amino acids: CASSVQQGAREAFF.

The CDR3 DNA reads as TGTGCCAGCAGTTTTGGGGGACAGGGGAGTGAGCAGTTCTTC. Amino acids: CASSFGGQGSEQFF. The chain uses TRBV28 and TRBJ2-1; 10 nucleotides agree with TRBD1. The CDR3 loop spans 14 amino acids. Germline V gives CDR1 MDHEN, CDR2 SYDVKM. The trim removed 3 bases at V and 9 bases at J, leaving 5 bases unmatched.

The chain links TRBV7-2 to TRBJ2-5; 12 bases are shared with TRBD2. Germline CDR1 is SGHTA and CDR2 is FQGNSA. V lost 3 bases to trimming and J lost 5 bases; unmatched junction nucleotides: 4. This CDR3 is built from 15 residues. CDR3 sequence (DNA): TGTGCCAGCAGCTTCCCTAGCGGGGGGGTGGAGACCCAGTACTTC. Translation gives CASSFPSGGVETQYF. The whole variable domain, filled in from reference TRBV7-2 and TRBJ2-5, reads GAGVSQSPSNKVTEKGKDVELRCDPISGHTALYWYRQSLGQGLEFLIYFQGNSAPDKSGLPSDRFSAERTGGSVSTLTIQRTQQEDSAVYLCASSFPSGGVETQYFGPGTRLLVL.

J is TRBJ2-3 and V is TRBV5-1; perhaps TRBD2 as D (6 bases). Germline assignment: CDR1 SGHRS and CDR2 YFSETQ. The CDR3 runs to 14 residues. V gave up 0 bases and J gave up 2 bases, with 7 bases separating them. CDR3 sequence: CASSLEDYTDTQYF. The CDR3 DNA is TGCGCCAGCAGCTTGGAGGACTACACAGATACGCAGTATTTT.

The gene calls are TRBV28 and TRBJ2-4, with D hard to call. Trimming cost V 6 bases and J 4 bases, with 4 bases left between them. This CDR3 spans 11 amino acids. Germline CDR1 is MDHEN and CDR2 is SYDVKM. The CDR3, as DNA: TGTGCCAGCAGCAGGAAAAACATTCAGTACTTC. Residues: CASSRKNIQYF. Looking up the rest from reference TRBV28 and TRBJ2-4 gives the full variable domain: DVKVTQSSRYLVKRTGEKVFLECVQDMDHENMFWYRQDPGLGLRLIYFSYDVKMKEKGDIPEGYSVSREKKERFSLILESASTNQTSMYLCASSRKNIQYFGAGTRLSVL.

V and J are TRBV11-2 and TRBJ1-6, with D maybe TRBD1 (6 bases). The length of the CDR3 is 16 residues. The V and J ends lost 0 bases and 8 bases respectively, with 14 bases between them. Germline values: CDR1 SGHAT, CDR2 FQNNGV. The CDR3 sequence is CASSLEPQGGDSPLHF. CDR3 nucleotide sequence: TGTGCCAGCAGCTTAGAACCACAGGGAGGGGATTCACCCCTCCACTTT. Based on the CDR3 plus reference TRBV11-2 and TRBJ1-6, the full variable domain is EAGVAQSPRYKIIEKRQSVAFWCNPISGHATLYWYQQILGQGPKLLIQFQNNGVVDDSQLPKDRFSAERLKGVDSTLKIQPAKLEDSAVYLCASSLEPQGGDSPLHFGNGTRLTVT.

The chain has TRBV4-2 and TRBJ2-6, with D unresolved. This CDR3 contains 17 residues. Germline V gene lookup returns CDR1 LGHNA and CDR2 YNFKEQ. V was pared by 0 bases and J by 0 bases, with 9 bases between. The CDR3 bases are TGTGCCAGCAGCCAAGAAAAGTTATCCTCTGGGGCCAACGTCCTGACTTTC. Protein: CASSQEKLSSGANVLTF.

V usage is TRBV25-1 and J usage is TRBJ2-1, with TRBD2 identical over 8 bases. Germline CDR1 reads MGHDK; CDR2 reads SYGVNS. The CDR3 totals 18 residues. Losses at the gene ends were 1 base for V and 7 bases for J; bases not matched to a gene: 15. CDR3 coding DNA: TGTGCCAGCAGTGAATCGGAACGGGGGGGCCAGGGATTTAATGAGCAGTTCTTC. Translated: CASSESERGGQGFNEQFF.

This clone was observed a few times. The genes are TRBV5-5 and TRBJ2-7; possibly TRBD1 for D (6 bases). CDR3 length: 15 residues. V lost 5 bases to trimming and J lost 3 bases, with 18 bases between them. CDR1 SGHKS and CDR2 YYEKEE come from the germline V gene (reference sequence). CDR3: CASRLRDPGVYEQYF. The CDR3 DNA reads as TGTGCCAGCAGACTCCGGGACCCAGGGGTCTACGAGCAGTACTTC.

The chain carries TRBV11-2 and TRBJ1-6; 9 bases map to TRBD1. Germline V gene sequence: CDR1 SGHAT, CDR2 FQNNGV. V was clipped by 5 bases and J by 6 bases; unmatched bases: 5. This CDR3 comprises 15 residues. This CDR3 is CASSLGQGFNSPLHF. The CDR3 nucleotides read TGTGCCAGCAGCCTAGGACAGGGGTTTAATTCACCCCTCCACTTT.

The chain couples TRBV7-2 to TRBJ2-1; TRBD2 matches 11 bases. The CDR3 spans 19 residues. Germline V lookup: CDR1 SGHTA, CDR2 FQGNSA. Germline trimming cut 5 bases from V and 2 bases from J; bases unmatched to any gene: 14. The CDR3 region is CASSARITSGGVTYNEQFF. CDR3 nucleotide sequence: TGTGCCAGCAGCGCTCGGATAACTAGCGGGGGCGTTACCTACAATGAGCAGTTCTTC. Supplemented by reference TRBV7-2 and TRBJ2-1, the full variable domain reads GAGVSQSPSNKVTEKGKDVELRCDPISGHTALYWYRQSLGQGLEFLIYFQGNSAPDKSGLPSDRFSAERTGGSVSTLTIQRTQQEDSAVYLCASSARITSGGVTYNEQFFGPGTRLTVL.

The CDR3 coding sequence is TGTGCCAGCAGCCTCGGCCGACATAATTCACCCCTCCACTTT. Protein sequence: CASSLGRHNSPLHF. This chain uses TRBV5-5 with TRBJ1-6; unclear D gene. There are 14 residues in the CDR3. V was cut by 4 bases and J by 5 bases, with 10 bases left in between. Germline CDR1 SGHKS, CDR2 YYEKEE (reference sequence).

This clone was seen a single time. The chain employs TRBV18 and TRBJ1-4; 7 positions agree with TRBD1. This CDR3 contains 14 residues. After removal of 2 bases from V and 3 bases from J, the junction contained 0 bases not matched to a gene. The germline V gene has CDR1 KGHSH and CDR2 LQKENI. In nucleotides, the CDR3 is TGTGCCAGCTCACCAACAGGGGCTAATGAAAAACTGTTTTTT. Amino acids: CASSPTGANEKLFF.

The chain recombines TRBV6-6 with TRBJ2-7; a weak D match, TRBD1 (6 bases). V lost 2 bases and J lost 1, with 6 bases in between. There are 13 residues in the CDR3. The germline gives CDR1 MNHNY, CDR2 SVGAGI (reference sequence). CDR3 nucleotides: TGTGCCAGCAGTTACGACAGGTCCTACGAGCAGTACTTC. It is translated as CASSYDRSYEQYF.

This clone was detected a few times. The chain has TRBV9 and TRBJ2-3, with 8 bases aligning to TRBD2. Germline lookup yields CDR1 SGDLS and CDR2 YYNGEE. The CDR3 loop spans 16 amino acids. The ends lost 5 bases at V and 1 base at J; junction bases unmatched: 9. Here the CDR3 DNA reads TGTGCCAGCAGACGGGGGGGCACGACTGGCACAGATACGCAGTATTTT. It is translated as CASRRGGTTGTDTQYF.

The rearrangement joins TRBV14 to TRBJ2-1; 7 positions match TRBD1. V gave up 4 bases and J gave up 4 bases; unmatched junction bases: 10. This CDR3 contains 16 residues. The germline V gene encodes CDR1 SGHDN and CDR2 FVKESK. The CDR3 region is CASSRLGQVGYNEQFF. CDR3 nucleotides: TGTGCCAGCAGCCGCCTAGGACAGGTCGGATACAATGAGCAGTTCTTC.

The chain combines TRBV5-1 with TRBJ1-1; no clear D. This CDR3 has 13 residues. Per germline, CDR1 SGHRS and CDR2 YFSETQ. The V end lost 5 bases, the J end lost 1 base, and 9 bases lay between the germline ends. The CDR3 protein is CASRQDANTEAFF. The CDR3 DNA sequence: TGCGCCAGCAGGCAGGACGCGAACACTGAAGCTTTCTTT. The full variable domain, rest sourced from reference TRBV5-1 and TRBJ1-1, is KAGVTQTPRYLIKTRGQQVTLSCSPISGHRSVSWYQQTPGQGLQFLFEYFSETQRNKGNFPGRFSGRQFSNSRSEMNVSTLELGDSALYLCASRQDANTEAFFGQGTRLTVV.

The rearrangement uses TRBV19 and TRBJ2-3; the match to TRBD1 covers 9 bases. J gave up 4 bases and V 5 bases, and 7 bases lay outside the gene matches. The germline gives CDR1 LNHDA, CDR2 SQIVND (reference sequence). The CDR3 loop spans 15 amino acids. The CDR3 region has the DNA TGTGCCAGTAGTCTCCTGGGACAGGGTTCAGATACGCAGTATTTT. It yields the protein CASSLLGQGSDTQYF.

In its sample, this clone was seen a few times. The chain carries TRBV5-1 and TRBJ2-1; no firm D call. The CDR3 runs to 11 residues. Germline CDR1 is SGHRS and CDR2 is YFSETQ. Trimming stripped 7 bases from V and 12 bases from J, with 14 bases between. For the CDR3, the DNA is TGCGCCAGCGGCCCCTTCCCCTGGCAGTTCTTC. This codes for CASGPFPWQFF.

The V and J genes are TRBV19 and TRBJ1-1; TRBD1 agrees at 7 bases. V lost 5 bases to trimming and J lost 1 base; unmatched junction nucleotides: 4. Germline lookup yields CDR1 LNHDA and CDR2 SQIVND (reference sequence). This CDR3 is built from 14 residues. CDR3 protein: CASSDRVGNTEAFF. DNA for the CDR3: TGTGCCAGTAGTGACAGGGTAGGGAACACTGAAGCTTTCTTT.

The rearrangement uses TRBV11-2 and TRBJ2-2; D is unclear. Germline loops: CDR1 SGHAT, CDR2 FQNNGV. Trimming took off 5 bases at V and 2 bases at J, with 15 bases between the two ends. The CDR3 spans 16 residues. The CDR3 is CASSPLNIANTGELFF. The CDR3 nucleotides are TGTGCCAGCAGCCCCCTAAACATCGCCAACACCGGGGAGCTGTTTTTT. The whole variable domain, remainder taken from reference TRBV11-2 and TRBJ2-2, is EAGVAQSPRYKIIEKRQSVAFWCNPISGHATLYWYQQILGQGPKLLIQFQNNGVVDDSQLPKDRFSAERLKGVDSTLKIQPAKLEDSAVYLCASSPLNIANTGELFFGEGSRLTVL.

The rearrangement joins TRBV14 to TRBJ1-3; no clear D. The CDR3 is 11 amino acids. Trimming pared 5 bases from V and 7 bases from J, leaving 6 bases between. CDR1 SGHDN and CDR2 FVKESK come from the germline V gene. CDR3 coding DNA: TGTGCCAGCAGCTCCTTGAACACCATATATTTT. This translates into CASSSLNTIYF.

The chain is built from TRBV5-1 and TRBJ2-7, with 7 bases lining up with TRBD1. The CDR3 extends over 14 amino acids. The ends lost 5 bases at V and 2 bases at J; junction bases unmatched: 7. Germline V lookup: CDR1 SGHRS, CDR2 YFSETQ. DNA of the CDR3: TGCGCCAGCAGTCACGACAGGGAAGCCTACGAGCAGTACTTC. This gives the protein CASSHDREAYEQYF.